The present T cell receptor (beta chain) was sequenced within a study of cytomegalovirus exposure and HLA in healthy donors. General study results and limits: In a later analysis, parvovirus B19, influenza, CMV and Epstein-Barr virus appeared linked to several top co-occurrence clusters.

As to this clone: Its specificity is not known. An end of the junction does not agree with germline; a read error may underlie this.

Germline assignment: CDR1 SGHRS and CDR2 YFSETQ. CDR3 size: 15 residues. Donors had nominal health at sampling but likely had unrecorded immune exposures. This PCR relied on a set of 60 Vbeta primers and 13 Jbeta primers. Assay used: immunoSEQ multiplex PCR; TCRdb lists only in-frame clones, some missing. This table holds more than 150,000 clones, 80% to 90% found once. This receptor was identified in a girl aged 2 to 9 in good health and CMV-seropositive. Sample: PBMCs. V is TRBV5-1 and J is TRBJ1-1; D may be TRBD1 (6 bases). The CDR3 coding sequence is TGCGTCAGCAGCTTGAGGCTCGAGAAATCGGACAGCCCGAACTTT. Its translation: CVSSLRLEKSDSPNF.